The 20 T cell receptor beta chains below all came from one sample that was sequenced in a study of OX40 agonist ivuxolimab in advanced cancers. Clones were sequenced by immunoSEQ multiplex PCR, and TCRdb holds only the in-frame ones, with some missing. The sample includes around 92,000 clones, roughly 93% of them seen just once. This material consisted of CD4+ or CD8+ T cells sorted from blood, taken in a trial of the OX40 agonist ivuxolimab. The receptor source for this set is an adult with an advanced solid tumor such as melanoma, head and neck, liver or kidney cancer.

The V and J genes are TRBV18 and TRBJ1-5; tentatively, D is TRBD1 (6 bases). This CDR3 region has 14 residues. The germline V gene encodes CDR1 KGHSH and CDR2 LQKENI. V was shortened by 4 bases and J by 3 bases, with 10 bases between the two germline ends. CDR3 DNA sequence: TGTGCCAGCTCACAGGACAGCAACAATCAGCCCCAGCATTTT. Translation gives CASSQDSNNQPQHF. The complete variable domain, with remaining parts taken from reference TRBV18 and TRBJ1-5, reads NAGVMQNPRHLVRRRGQEARLRCSPMKGHSHVYWYRQLPEEGLKFMVYLQKENIIDESGMPKERFSAEFPKEGPSILRIQQVVRGDSAAYFCASSQDSNNQPQHFGDGTRLSIL.

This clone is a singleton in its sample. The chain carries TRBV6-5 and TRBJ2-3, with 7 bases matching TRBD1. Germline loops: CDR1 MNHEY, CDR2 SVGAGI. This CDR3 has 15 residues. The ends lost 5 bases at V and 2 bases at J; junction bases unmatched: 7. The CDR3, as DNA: TGTGCCAGCAGTATTACAGGGGCCGACACAGATACGCAGTATTTT. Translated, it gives CASSITGADTDTQYF.

The CDR3 protein is CASSNRMASPNYGYTF. In DNA form, the CDR3 reads TGTGCCAGCAGCAACAGGATGGCATCACCTAACTATGGCTACACCTTC. J is TRBJ1-2 and V is TRBV21-1; the table calls TRBD1, which could not be checked here. TRBV21-1 is deemed a pseudogene. The CDR3 loop spans 16 amino acids.

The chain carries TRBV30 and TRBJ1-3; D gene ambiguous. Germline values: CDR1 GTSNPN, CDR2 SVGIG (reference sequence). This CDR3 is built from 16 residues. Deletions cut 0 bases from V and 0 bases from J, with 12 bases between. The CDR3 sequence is CAWSVSGGPSGNTIYF. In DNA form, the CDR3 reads TGTGCCTGGAGTGTTTCGGGAGGCCCCTCTGGAAACACCATATATTTT.

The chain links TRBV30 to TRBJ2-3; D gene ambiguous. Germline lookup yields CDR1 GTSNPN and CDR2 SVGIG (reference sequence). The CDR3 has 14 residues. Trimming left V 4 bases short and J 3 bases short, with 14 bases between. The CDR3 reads CAWKIGLGTDTQYF. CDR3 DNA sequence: TGTGCCTGGAAGATAGGGTTGGGTACAGATACGCAGTATTTT.

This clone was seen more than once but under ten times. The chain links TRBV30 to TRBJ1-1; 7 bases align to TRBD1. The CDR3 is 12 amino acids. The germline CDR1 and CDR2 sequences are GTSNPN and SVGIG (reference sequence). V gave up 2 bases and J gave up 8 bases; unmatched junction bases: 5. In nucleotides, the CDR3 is TGTGCCTGGAGTACCACAGGGGTCGAAGCTTTCTTT. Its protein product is CAWSTTGVEAFF.

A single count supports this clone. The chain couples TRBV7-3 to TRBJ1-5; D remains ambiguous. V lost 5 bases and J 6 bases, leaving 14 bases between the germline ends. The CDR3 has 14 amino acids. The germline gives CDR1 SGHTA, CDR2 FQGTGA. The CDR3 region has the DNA TGTGCCAGCAGCCCATACGGGGATGGTCAGCCCCAGCATTTT. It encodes CASSPYGDGQPQHF.

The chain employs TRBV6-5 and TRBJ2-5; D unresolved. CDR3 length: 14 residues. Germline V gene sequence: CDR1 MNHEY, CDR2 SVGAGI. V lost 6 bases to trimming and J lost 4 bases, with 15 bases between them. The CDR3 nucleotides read TGTGCCAGCAGCCAATCACTAAACAGAGAGACCCAGTACTTC. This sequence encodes CASSQSLNRETQYF.

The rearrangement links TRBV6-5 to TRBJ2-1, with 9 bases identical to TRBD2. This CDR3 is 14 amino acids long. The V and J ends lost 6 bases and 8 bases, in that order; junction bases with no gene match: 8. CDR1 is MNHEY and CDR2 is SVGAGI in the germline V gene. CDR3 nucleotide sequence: TGTGCCAGCAGGTTAGCGGGGGAAGGTGATGAGCAGTTCTTC. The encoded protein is CASRLAGEGDEQFF.

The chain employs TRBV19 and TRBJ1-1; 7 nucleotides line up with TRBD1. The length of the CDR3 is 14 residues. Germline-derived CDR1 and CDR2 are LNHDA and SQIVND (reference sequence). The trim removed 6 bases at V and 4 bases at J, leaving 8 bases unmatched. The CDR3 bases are TGTGCCAGTAGGTCGGACAGGCCGGGCACTGAAGCTTTCTTT. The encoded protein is CASRSDRPGTEAFF.

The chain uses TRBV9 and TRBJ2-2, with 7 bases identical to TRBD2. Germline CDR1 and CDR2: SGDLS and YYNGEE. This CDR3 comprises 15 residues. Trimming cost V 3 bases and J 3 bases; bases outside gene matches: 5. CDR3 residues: CASSAGRGDTGELFF. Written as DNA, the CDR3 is TGTGCCAGCAGCGCCGGACGGGGGGACACCGGGGAGCTGTTTTTT.

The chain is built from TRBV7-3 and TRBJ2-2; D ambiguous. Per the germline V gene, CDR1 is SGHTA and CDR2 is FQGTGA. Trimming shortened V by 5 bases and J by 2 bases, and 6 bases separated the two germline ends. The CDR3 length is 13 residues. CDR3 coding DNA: TGTGCCAGCAGCCTATTAAACACCGGGGAGCTGTTTTTT. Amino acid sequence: CASSLLNTGELFF.

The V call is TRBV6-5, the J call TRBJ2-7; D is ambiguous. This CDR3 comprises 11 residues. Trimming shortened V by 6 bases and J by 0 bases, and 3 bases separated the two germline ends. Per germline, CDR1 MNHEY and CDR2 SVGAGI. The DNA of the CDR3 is TGTGCCAGCAGCCGCTCCTACGAGCAGTACGTC. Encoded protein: CASSRSYEQYV.

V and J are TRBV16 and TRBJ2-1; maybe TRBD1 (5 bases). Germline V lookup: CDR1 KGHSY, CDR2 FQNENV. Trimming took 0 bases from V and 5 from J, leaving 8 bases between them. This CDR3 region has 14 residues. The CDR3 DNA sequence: TGTGCCAGCAGCCAATCATACAGGAACAATGAGCAGTTCTTC. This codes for CASSQSYRNNEQFF.

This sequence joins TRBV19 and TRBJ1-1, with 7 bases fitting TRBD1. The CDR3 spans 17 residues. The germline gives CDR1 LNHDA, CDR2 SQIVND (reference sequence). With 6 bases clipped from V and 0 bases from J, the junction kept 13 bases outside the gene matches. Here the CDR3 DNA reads TGTGCCAGTAGCCGGGGCACACGGGACAGTTTGAACACTGAAGCTTTCTTT. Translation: CASSRGTRDSLNTEAFF.

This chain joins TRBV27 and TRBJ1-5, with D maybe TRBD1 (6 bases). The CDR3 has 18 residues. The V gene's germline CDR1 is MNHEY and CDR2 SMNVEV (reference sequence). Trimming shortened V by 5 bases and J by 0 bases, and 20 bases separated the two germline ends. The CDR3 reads CASSPQGKGLISNQPQHF. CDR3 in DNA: TGTGCCAGCAGTCCTCAGGGGAAAGGCCTAATTAGCAATCAGCCCCAGCATTTT.

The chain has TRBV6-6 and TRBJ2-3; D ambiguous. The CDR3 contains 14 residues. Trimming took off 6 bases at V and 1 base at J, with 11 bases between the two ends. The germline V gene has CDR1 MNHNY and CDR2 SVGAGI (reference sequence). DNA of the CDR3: TGTGCCAGCAGCCGAGTAGCTGGCACAGATACGCAGTATTTT. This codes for CASSRVAGTDTQYF.

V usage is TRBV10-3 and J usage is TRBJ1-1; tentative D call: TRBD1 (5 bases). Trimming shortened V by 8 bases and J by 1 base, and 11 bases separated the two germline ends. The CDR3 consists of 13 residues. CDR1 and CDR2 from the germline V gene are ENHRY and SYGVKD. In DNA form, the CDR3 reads TGTGCCATCGGGGGGGGTCGGAACACTGAAGCTTTCTTT. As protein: CAIGGGRNTEAFF.

CDR3 protein: CASTPGQGAFNTEAFF. CDR3 DNA sequence: TGCGCCAGCACTCCGGGACAGGGGGCCTTTAACACTGAAGCTTTCTTT. J is TRBJ1-1 and V is TRBV5-1; 12 bases are a match to TRBD1. V was pared by 6 bases and J by 2 bases, with 8 bases of the junction left unmatched. The germline V gene has CDR1 SGHRS and CDR2 YFSETQ. This CDR3 is 16 amino acids long.

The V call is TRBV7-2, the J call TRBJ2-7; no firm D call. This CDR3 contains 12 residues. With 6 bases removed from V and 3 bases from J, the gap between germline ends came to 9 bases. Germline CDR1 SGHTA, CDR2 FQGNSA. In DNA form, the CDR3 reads TGTGCCAGCAGTCTTAGCCGCTACGAGCAGTACTTC. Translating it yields CASSLSRYEQYF.